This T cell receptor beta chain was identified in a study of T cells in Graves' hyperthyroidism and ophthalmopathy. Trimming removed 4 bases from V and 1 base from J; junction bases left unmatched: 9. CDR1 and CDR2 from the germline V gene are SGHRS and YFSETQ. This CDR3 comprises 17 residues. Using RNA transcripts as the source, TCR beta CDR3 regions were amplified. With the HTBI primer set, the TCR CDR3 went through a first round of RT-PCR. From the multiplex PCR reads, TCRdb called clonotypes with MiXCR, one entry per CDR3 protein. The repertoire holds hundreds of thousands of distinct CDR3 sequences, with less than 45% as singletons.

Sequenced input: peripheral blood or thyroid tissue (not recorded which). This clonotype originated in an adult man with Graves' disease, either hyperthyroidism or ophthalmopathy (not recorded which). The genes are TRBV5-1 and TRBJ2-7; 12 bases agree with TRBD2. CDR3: CASSRGLAGSPSYEQYF. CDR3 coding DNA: TGCGCCAGCAGCCGTGGACTAGCGGGGTCCCCTTCCTACGAGCAGTACTTC.